Detailed here is one T cell receptor beta chain. TCRdb reprocessed the RT-PCR reads with MiXCR, giving one entry per CDR3 protein. The data hold approximately 220,000 distinct CDR3 sequences, with 38% observed a single time. This specimen comes from a study of patients and donors after allogeneic stem cell transplantation. The CDR3 consists of 14 residues. The V and J ends lost 8 bases and 4 bases respectively, with 17 bases between them. The chain uses TRBV12-3 or TRBV12-4 and TRBJ1-2; perhaps TRBD1 as D (5 bases). The clonotype comes from a human donor who was either an allogeneic HSCT recipient or a stem cell or donor lymphocyte infusion donor (not recorded which). It is not recorded whose cells these are; they may come from a transplant donor. Sequencing input: blood, either unsorted or a sorted T cell fraction (not recorded which). The CDR3 loop reads CASSPGGGFYGYTF. The CDR3 DNA follows: TGTGCCAGCTCGCCCGGGGGTGGCTTCTATGGCTACACCTTC.